The 15 T cell receptor beta chains below all came from one sample that was sequenced in a study of blood T cell repertoires in COVID-19. Produced via immunoSEQ multiplex PCR; TCRdb's table is partial and in-frame only. The sample lists roughly 150,000 clones, under 90% occurring once. The sample taken for sequencing was PBMCs or T cells enriched from blood (not recorded which). Receptors were obtained from a young woman who had been exposed to COVID-19.

The chain has TRBV6-5 and TRBJ2-2, with D possibly being TRBD1 (6 bases). Per germline, CDR1 MNHEY and CDR2 SVGAGI. The CDR3 has 16 amino acids. Trimming shortened V by 0 bases and J by 6 bases, and 14 bases separated the two germline ends. CDR3 bases: TGTGCCAGCAGTTACTCGATAGGACAGATAGCCGGGGAGCTGTTTTTT. It is translated as CASSYSIGQIAGELFF.

The chain has TRBV6-2 or TRBV6-3 and TRBJ1-1, with D possibly being TRBD1 (5 bases). Looked up from germline, CDR1 is MNHEY and CDR2 is SVGEGT. The V gene lost 5 bases and the J gene lost 1 base, with 5 bases spanning the gap. The CDR3 is 12 amino acids. CDR3 DNA: TGTGCCAGCAGTGGACAGAACACTGAAGCTTTCTTT. Translating gives CASSGQNTEAFF.

The chain joins TRBV5-1 to TRBJ2-5; tentative D call: TRBD2 (6 bases). CDR3 length equals 13 residues. Germline V CDR1 and CDR2: SGHRS, YFSETQ. V was trimmed by 2 bases and J by 5 bases, leaving 10 bases between them. The CDR3 loop reads CASSFGGVETQYF. The CDR3 coding sequence is TGCGCCAGCAGCTTTGGAGGGGTGGAGACCCAGTACTTC.

The chain links TRBV5-4 to TRBJ2-7, with 11 bases identical to TRBD2. V dropped 0 bases and J dropped 6; count of bases not matched to a gene: 8. This CDR3 has 16 residues. Germline V CDR1 and CDR2: SGHNT, YYREEE (reference sequence). The DNA for the CDR3 is TGTGCCAGCAGCTTGGATCTAGCGGGAGGCCGGCTCGAGCAGTACTTC. This translates into CASSLDLAGGRLEQYF.

The V and J genes are TRBV5-4 and TRBJ1-2; D is ambiguous. The CDR3 sequence is 16 residues long. Germline V gene lookup returns CDR1 SGHNT and CDR2 YYREEE (reference sequence). Trimming took off 7 bases at V and 7 bases at J, with 26 bases between the two ends. The CDR3 DNA follows: TGTGCCAGCTTATCCCCGACGGATGAGGGTTATCTTGGCTACACCTTC. It translates to CASLSPTDEGYLGYTF.

Regarding this clone: In the same sample, other DNA sequences code for this CDR3. V gene TRBV10-3 combines with J gene TRBJ2-3, with 10 positions matching TRBD1. The CDR3 covers 13 residues. From germline, CDR1 is ENHRY and CDR2 SYGVKD. Losses at the gene ends were 4 bases for V and 6 bases for J; bases not matched to a gene: 1. CDR3 coding DNA: TGTGCCATCAGTGGACAGGGGGCGGATACGCAGTATTTT. It specifies CAISGQGADTQYF.

This chain links TRBV14 with TRBJ2-1; the match to TRBD2 covers 11 bases. Trimming cost V 2 bases and J 6 bases; bases outside gene matches: 6. The germline gives CDR1 SGHDN, CDR2 FVKESK. The CDR3 is 16 amino acids. CDR3 bases: TGTGCCAGCAGCCAAAAACTAGCGGGAGCTCTCAATGAGCAGTTCTTC. Its protein is CASSQKLAGALNEQFF.

The genes are TRBV27 and TRBJ2-1, with D possibly being TRBD2 (5 bases). CDR1 MNHEY and CDR2 SMNVEV come from the germline V gene (reference sequence). V shed 5 bases and J shed 4 bases, with 21 bases lying between them. The length of the CDR3 is 17 residues. This CDR3 reads CASSLPPGSGIYNEQFF. CDR3 sequence (DNA): TGTGCCAGCAGTCTCCCCCCGGGCAGCGGAATTTACAATGAGCAGTTCTTC.

The gene calls are TRBV19 and TRBJ1-2; TRBD1 aligns across 11 bases. J lost 5 bases, V lost 5 bases, and 7 bases had no gene match. There are 15 residues in the CDR3. Germline V lookup: CDR1 LNHDA, CDR2 SQIVND (reference sequence). The CDR3 here is CASSPWDRGDYGYTF. The CDR3 nucleotides read TGTGCCAGTAGTCCCTGGGACAGGGGGGATTATGGCTACACCTTC.

The chain joins TRBV5-1 to TRBJ2-5; 10 nucleotides match TRBD1. V gave up 4 bases and J gave up 5 bases; unmatched junction bases: 8. The CDR3 length is 15 residues. Looked up from germline, CDR1 is SGHRS and CDR2 is YFSETQ. CDR3 sequence: CASSGGTGVRETQYF. The DNA of the CDR3 is TGCGCCAGCAGCGGAGGGACAGGGGTTAGGGAGACCCAGTACTTC.

The rearrangement uses TRBV5-1 and TRBJ2-3; weak D call: TRBD2 (6 bases). The CDR3 runs 16 residues. The germline V gene has CDR1 SGHRS and CDR2 YFSETQ. V lost 4 bases and J lost 2, with 17 bases in between. The CDR3 here is CASSAGERAYTDTQYF. CDR3 bases: TGCGCCAGCAGCGCCGGGGAGCGGGCATACACAGATACGCAGTATTTT.

The chain recombines TRBV6-5 with TRBJ2-3, with TRBD2 matching 14 bases. The CDR3 is 15 residues long. V lost 6 bases, J lost 7 bases, and 6 bases stayed unmatched. Germline CDR1 is MNHEY and CDR2 is SVGAGI. The CDR3 region is CASRGLAGGQNTQYF. CDR3 in DNA: TGTGCCAGCAGAGGACTAGCGGGAGGTCAGAATACGCAGTATTTT.

This clone was recorded only once. The chain uses TRBV24-1 and TRBJ2-7; tentative D call: TRBD2 (5 bases). This CDR3 spans 13 amino acids. Germline CDR1 reads KGHDR; CDR2 reads SFDVKD. V was cut by 3 bases and J by 4 bases, with 9 bases left in between. This CDR3 reads CATSDAWEYEQYF. In DNA form, the CDR3 reads TGTGCCACCAGTGATGCTTGGGAGTACGAGCAGTACTTC.

This sequence joins TRBV30 and TRBJ1-4; D is undetermined. The germline V gene has CDR1 GTSNPN and CDR2 SVGIG (reference sequence). The V and J ends lost 2 bases and 4 bases respectively, with 8 bases between them. The CDR3 consists of 13 residues. This chain's CDR3 is CAWSLNSNEKLFF. CDR3 in DNA: TGTGCCTGGAGTCTAAACAGTAATGAAAAACTGTTTTTT.

The rearrangement joins TRBV3-1 (or the pseudogene TRBV3-2) to TRBJ2-3, with D perhaps TRBD1 (5 bases). Between the trimmed V and J ends, which lost 4 bases and 6 bases, there was a span of 14 bases. The germline CDR1 and CDR2 sequences are LGHDT and YNNKEL (reference sequence). CDR3 length: 14 amino acids. CDR3 in amino acids: CASSRQLIGDTQYF. The CDR3, as DNA: TGTGCCAGCAGCCGACAGCTAATAGGGGATACGCAGTATTTT.